This passage covers 3 T cell receptor beta chains from one sample sequenced in a study of identical twins. TCRdb independently ran MiXCR on the 5' RACE reads; one entry per CDR3 protein. The sample consists of a few hundred thousand distinct CDR3 sequences, approximately 9.6% of them appearing once. The same sample was also used in a study of yellow fever vaccine responses in identical twins.

Material: PBMCs. Receptors originate from a young woman in good health.

The sample holds a few counts of this clonotype. V is TRBV12-3 or TRBV12-4 and J is TRBJ1-5, with a tentative D call TRBD1 (6 bases). The V gene lost 6 bases and the J gene lost 7 bases, with 16 bases spanning the gap. The CDR3 extends over 14 amino acids. The CDR3, as DNA: TGTGCCAGCAGCCTAGAAGGGGGAAGCCAGCCCCAGCATTTT. This sequence encodes CASSLEGGSQPQHF.

In this sample, this clonotype turned up a few times. The chain links TRBV6-2 or TRBV6-3 to TRBJ2-2; TRBD2 matches 8 bases. This CDR3 is 16 amino acids long. The germline V gene encodes CDR1 MNHEY and CDR2 SVGEGT. The V and J ends lost 0 bases and 6 bases, in that order; junction bases with no gene match: 6. This CDR3 reads CASSYSSGGAAGELFF. The CDR3 bases are TGTGCCAGCAGTTACTCTTCCGGGGGGGCCGCCGGGGAGCTGTTTTTT.

CDR3 in DNA: TGCGCCAGCAGCCAAGATAGCTCTGGTAGCGGGAGAAAGGGCAATGAGCAGTTCTTC. It translates to CASSQDSSGSGRKGNEQFF. V is TRBV4-3 and J is TRBJ2-1; TRBD2 matches 9 bases. In germline, CDR1 is LGHNA, CDR2 YSLEER. Trimming cost V 0 bases and J 6 bases; bases outside gene matches: 15. CDR3 size: 19 residues.